The clone carrying this T cell receptor (beta chain) was recorded once. This specimen comes from a study of blood T cell repertoires in COVID-19. TCRdb keeps only in-frame clones here, not all; method: immunoSEQ multiplex PCR. The sample records around 130,000 clones, around 87% being singletons. Losses at the gene ends were 5 bases for V and 5 bases for J; bases not matched to a gene: 7. Germline loops: CDR1 SEHNR, CDR2 FQNEAQ (reference sequence). This CDR3 is 15 amino acids long. Sequencing was done on a sample of peripheral blood. The sequence derives from a woman aged 55-70 years with acute or convalescent COVID-19. The rearrangement uses TRBV7-9 and TRBJ1-1; 11 bases map to TRBD1. The CDR3, as DNA: TGTGCCAGCAGCGGCGGGACAGGGGGAAGAACTGAAGCTTTCTTT. It is translated as CASSGGTGGRTEAFF.